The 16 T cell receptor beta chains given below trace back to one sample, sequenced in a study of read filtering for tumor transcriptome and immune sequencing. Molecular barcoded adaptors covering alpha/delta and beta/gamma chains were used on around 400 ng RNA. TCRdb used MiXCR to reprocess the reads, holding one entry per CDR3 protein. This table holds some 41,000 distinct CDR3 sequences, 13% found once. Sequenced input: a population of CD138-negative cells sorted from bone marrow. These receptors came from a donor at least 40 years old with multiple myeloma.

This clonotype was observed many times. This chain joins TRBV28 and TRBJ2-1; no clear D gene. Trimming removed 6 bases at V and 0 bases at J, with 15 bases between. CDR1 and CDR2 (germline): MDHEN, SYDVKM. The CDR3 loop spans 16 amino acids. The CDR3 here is CASRSPLADSYNEQFF. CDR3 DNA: TGTGCCAGCAGATCCCCTCTCGCCGACTCCTACAATGAGCAGTTCTTC.

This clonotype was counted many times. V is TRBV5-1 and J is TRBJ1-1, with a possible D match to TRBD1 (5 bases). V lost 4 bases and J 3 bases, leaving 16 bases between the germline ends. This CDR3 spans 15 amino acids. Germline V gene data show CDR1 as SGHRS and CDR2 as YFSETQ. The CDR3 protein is CASSPSGQGHTEAFF. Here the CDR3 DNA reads TGCGCCAGCAGCCCCTCTGGTCAGGGACACACTGAAGCTTTCTTT.

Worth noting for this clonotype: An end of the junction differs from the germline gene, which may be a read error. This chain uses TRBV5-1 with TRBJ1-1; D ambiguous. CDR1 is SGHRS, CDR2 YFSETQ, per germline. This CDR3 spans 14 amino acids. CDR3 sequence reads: CASGLVGMSTEAFF. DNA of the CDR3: TGCGCCAGCGGCTTGGTTGGCATGAGCACTGAAGCTTTCTTT.

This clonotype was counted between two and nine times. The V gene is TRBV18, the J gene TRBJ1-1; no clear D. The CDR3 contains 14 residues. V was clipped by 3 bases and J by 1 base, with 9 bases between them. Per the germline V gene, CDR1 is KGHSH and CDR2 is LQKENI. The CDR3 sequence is CASSPLGQNTEAFF. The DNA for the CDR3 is TGTGCCAGCTCACCTCTAGGCCAGAACACTGAAGCTTTCTTT.

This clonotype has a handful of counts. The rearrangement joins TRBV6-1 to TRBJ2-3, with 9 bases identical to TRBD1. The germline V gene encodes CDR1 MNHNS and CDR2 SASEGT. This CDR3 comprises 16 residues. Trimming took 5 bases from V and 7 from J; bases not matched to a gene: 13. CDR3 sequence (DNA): TGTGCCAGCAGTTACAGCCGGGACAGGGTGTCTAATACGCAGTATTTT. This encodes CASSYSRDRVSNTQYF.

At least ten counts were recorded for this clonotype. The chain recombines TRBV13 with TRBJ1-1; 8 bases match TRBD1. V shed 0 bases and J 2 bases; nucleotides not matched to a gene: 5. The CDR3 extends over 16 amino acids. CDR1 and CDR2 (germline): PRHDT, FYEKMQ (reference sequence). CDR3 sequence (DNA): TGTGCCAGCAGCTTAGGCGGACAGGGCGGAAACACTGAAGCTTTCTTT. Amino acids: CASSLGGQGGNTEAFF.

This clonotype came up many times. The CDR3 loop is CSHRRDSGSDEQFF. CDR3 DNA sequence: TGCAGCCACCGTCGAGATAGCGGGAGCGATGAGCAGTTCTTC. J is TRBJ2-1 and V is TRBV29-1; 9 bases map to TRBD2. CDR1 and CDR2 (germline): SQVTM, ANQGSEA. V lost 8 bases, J lost 8 bases, and 13 bases stayed unmatched. CDR3 length: 14 amino acids.

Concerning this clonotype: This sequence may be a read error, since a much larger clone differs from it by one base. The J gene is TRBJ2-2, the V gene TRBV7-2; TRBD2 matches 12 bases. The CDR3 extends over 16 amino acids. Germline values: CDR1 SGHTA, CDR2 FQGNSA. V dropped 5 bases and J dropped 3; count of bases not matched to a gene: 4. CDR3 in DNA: TGTACCAGCAGCGCTGGACTAGCGGGATACACCGGGGAGCTGTTTTTT. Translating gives CTSSAGLAGYTGELFF.

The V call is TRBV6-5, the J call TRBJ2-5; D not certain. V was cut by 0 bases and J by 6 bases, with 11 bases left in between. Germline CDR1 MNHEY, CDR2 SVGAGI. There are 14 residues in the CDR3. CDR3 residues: CASSYSSALKTQYF. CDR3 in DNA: TGTGCCAGCAGTTACTCGTCGGCCCTGAAGACCCAGTACTTC.

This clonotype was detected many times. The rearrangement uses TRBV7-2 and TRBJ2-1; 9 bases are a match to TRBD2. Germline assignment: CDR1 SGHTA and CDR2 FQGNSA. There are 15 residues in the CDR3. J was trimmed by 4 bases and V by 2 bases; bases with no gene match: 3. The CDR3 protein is CASSLRREGYNEQFF. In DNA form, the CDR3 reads TGTGCCAGCAGCTTAAGGCGGGAGGGGTACAATGAGCAGTTCTTC. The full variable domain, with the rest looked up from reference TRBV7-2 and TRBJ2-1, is GAGVSQSPSNKVTEKGKDVELRCDPISGHTALYWYRQSLGQGLEFLIYFQGNSAPDKSGLPSDRFSAERTGGSVSTLTIQRTQQEDSAVYLCASSLRREGYNEQFFGPGTRLTVL.

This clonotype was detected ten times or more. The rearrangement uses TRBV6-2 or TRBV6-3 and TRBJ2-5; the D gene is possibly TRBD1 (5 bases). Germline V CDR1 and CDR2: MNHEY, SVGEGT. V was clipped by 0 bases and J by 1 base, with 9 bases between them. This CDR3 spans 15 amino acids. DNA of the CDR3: TGTGCCAGCAGTTACTCTAGACAGCTCCAAGAGACCCAGTACTTC. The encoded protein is CASSYSRQLQETQYF.

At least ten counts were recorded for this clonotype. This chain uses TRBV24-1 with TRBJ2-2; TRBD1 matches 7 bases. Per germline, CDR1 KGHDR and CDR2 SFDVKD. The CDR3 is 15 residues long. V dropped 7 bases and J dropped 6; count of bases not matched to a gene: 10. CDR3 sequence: CATSPSGTASGELFF. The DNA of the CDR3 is TGTGCCACCAGCCCGTCCGGGACAGCATCCGGGGAGCTGTTTTTT.

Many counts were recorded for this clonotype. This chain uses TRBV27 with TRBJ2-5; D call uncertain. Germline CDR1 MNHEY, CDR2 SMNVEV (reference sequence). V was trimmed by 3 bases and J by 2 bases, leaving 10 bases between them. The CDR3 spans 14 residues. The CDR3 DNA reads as TGTGCCAGCAGTTTTTATGGGGATCAAGAGACCCAGTACTTC. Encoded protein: CASSFYGDQETQYF.

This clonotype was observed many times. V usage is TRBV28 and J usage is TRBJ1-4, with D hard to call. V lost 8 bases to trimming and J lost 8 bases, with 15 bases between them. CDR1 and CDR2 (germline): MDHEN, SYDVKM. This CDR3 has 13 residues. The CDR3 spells CASLPDKFEKLFF. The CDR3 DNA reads TGTGCCAGCCTTCCAGATAAATTCGAAAAACTGTTTTTT.

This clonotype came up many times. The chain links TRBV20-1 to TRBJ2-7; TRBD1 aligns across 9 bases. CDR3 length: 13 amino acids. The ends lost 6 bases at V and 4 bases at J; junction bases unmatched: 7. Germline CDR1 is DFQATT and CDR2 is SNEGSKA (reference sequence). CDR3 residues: CSAPPDRGYEQYF. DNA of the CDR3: TGCAGTGCCCCTCCGGACAGGGGTTACGAGCAGTACTTC.

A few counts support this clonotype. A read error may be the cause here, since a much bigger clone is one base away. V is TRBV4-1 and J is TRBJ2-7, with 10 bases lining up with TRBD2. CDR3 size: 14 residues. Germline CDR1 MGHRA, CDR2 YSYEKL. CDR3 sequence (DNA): TGCGCCAGCAGCCAAAGCGGGAGGGACTACGGGCAGTACTTC. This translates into CASSQSGRDYGQYF.